This is a list of T cell receptor beta chains from one sample in a study of spatial heterogeneity in lung cancer. TCRdb used MiXCR to reprocess the 5' RACE reads, holding one entry per CDR3 protein. The sample lists roughly 48,000 distinct CDR3 sequences, less than 6% occurring once. The source material was PBMCs, sampled at surgery. The receptors originated from a male donor with early-stage non-small cell lung cancer. The CDR3 runs from the conserved cysteine through the conserved F or W. Fields, in order: J gene, V gene, CDR3 protein.

J: TRBJ2-5; V: TRBV20-1; CDR3: CSASPSNTGTSDRETQYF
J: TRBJ1-4; V: TRBV20-1; CDR3: CSARVLGETNEKLFF
J: TRBJ2-7; V: TRBV20-1; CDR3: CSAQRQGTDPYEQYF
J: TRBJ2-7; V: TRBV25-1; CDR3: CASSEDGPGHAYEQYF
J: TRBJ1-6; V: TRBV20-1; CDR3: CSAREDPVGVLNSPLHF
J: TRBJ1-5; V: TRBV12-3/TRBV12-4; CDR3: CASSLVGGNQPQHF
J: TRBJ2-1; V: TRBV5-6; CDR3: CASSRDRGQNNEQFF
J: TRBJ2-1; V: TRBV11-2; CDR3: CASSFRGQGVGLASSYNEQFF
J: TRBJ2-7; V: TRBV9; CDR3: CASSPSAASSYEQYF
J: TRBJ2-1; V: TRBV19; CDR3: CASSIARVIHEQFF